This entry is about one T cell receptor beta chain. These data belong to a study of T cell changes during pregnancy in multiple sclerosis. Germline V gene sequence: CDR1 LNHDA, CDR2 SQIVND (reference sequence). The CDR3 consists of 12 residues. The trim removed 5 bases at V and 6 bases at J, leaving 1 base unmatched. The data were produced by immunoSEQ multiplex PCR, yet TCRdb's version contains in-frame clones alone and is incomplete. In the table there are fewer than 35,000 clones, more than 90% of which are singletons. Sequencing was performed on CD4+ T cells from peripheral blood mononuclear cells, taken in the second trimester of pregnancy. The chain combines TRBV19 with TRBJ2-7; 10 positions match TRBD2. The TCR originated in a female donor in good health, enrolled as a control in a pregnancy study. Here the CDR3 reads CASSSSGGEQYF. CDR3 nucleotides: TGTGCCAGTAGTTCTAGCGGGGGCGAGCAGTACTTC.